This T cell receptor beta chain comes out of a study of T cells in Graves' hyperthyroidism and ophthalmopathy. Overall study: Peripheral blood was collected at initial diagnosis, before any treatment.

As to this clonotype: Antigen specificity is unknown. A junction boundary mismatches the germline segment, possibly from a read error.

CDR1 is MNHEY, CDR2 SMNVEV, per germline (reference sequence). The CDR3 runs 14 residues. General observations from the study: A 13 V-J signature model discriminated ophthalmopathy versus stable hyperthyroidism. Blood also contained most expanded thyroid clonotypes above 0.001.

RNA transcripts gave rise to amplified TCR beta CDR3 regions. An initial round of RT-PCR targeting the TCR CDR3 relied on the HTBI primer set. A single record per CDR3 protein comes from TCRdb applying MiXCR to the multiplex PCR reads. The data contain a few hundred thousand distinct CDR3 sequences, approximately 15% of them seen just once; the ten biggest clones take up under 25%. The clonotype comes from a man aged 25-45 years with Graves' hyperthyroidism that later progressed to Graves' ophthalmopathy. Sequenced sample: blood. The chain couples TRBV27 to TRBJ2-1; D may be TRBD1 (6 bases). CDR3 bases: TGTGCCACCAGTGGTGCAGGGGAGTACAATGAGCAGTTCTTC. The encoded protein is CATSGAGEYNEQFF.